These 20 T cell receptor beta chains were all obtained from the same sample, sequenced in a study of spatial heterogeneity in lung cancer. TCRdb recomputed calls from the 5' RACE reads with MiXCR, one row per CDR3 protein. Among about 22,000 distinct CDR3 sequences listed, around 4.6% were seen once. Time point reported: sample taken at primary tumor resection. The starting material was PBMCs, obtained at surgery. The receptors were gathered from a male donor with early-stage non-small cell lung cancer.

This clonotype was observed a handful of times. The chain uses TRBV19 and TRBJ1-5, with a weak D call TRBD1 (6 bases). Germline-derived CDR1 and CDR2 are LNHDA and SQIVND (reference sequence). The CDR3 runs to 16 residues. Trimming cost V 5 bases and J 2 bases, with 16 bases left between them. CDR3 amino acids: CASSETQGSGNQPQHF. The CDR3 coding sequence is TGTGCCAGTAGTGAAACCCAGGGGTCGGGCAATCAGCCCCAGCATTTT.

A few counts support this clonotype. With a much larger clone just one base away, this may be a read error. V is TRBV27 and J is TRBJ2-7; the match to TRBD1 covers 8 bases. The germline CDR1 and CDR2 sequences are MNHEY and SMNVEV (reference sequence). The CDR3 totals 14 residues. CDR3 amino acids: CANSARTGTYEQYF. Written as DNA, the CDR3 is TGTGCCAACAGTGCCCGGACAGGGACCTACGAGCAGTACTTC.

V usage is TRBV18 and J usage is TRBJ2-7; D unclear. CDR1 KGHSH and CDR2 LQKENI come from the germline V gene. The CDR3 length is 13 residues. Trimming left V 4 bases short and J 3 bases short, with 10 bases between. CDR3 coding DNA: TGTGCCAGCTCACAGGACGTGGGCTACGAGCAGTACTTC. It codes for CASSQDVGYEQYF.

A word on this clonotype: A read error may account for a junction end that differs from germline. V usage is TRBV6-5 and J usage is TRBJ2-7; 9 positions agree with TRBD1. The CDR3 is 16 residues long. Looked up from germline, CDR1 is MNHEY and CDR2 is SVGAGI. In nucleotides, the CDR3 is TGTGCCAGCAGTTACAGGTCGGGACAGGGCTCCCACGAGCAGTACTTC. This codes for CASSYRSGQGSHEQYF.

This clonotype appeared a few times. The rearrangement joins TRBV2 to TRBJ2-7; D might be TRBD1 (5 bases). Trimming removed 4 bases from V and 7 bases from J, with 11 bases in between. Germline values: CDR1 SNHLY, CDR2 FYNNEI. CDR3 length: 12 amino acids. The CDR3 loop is CASSVEGVEQYF. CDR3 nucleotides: TGTGCCAGCAGTGTGGAAGGGGTGGAGCAGTACTTC.

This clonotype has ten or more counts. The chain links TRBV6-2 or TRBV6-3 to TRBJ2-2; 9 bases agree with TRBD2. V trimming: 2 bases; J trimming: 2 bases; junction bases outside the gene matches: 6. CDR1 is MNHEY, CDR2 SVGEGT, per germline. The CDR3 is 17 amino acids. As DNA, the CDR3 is TGTGCCAGCAGTTACGGGCGGGAGGGCCGAAACACCGGGGAGCTGTTTTTT. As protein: CASSYGREGRNTGELFF.

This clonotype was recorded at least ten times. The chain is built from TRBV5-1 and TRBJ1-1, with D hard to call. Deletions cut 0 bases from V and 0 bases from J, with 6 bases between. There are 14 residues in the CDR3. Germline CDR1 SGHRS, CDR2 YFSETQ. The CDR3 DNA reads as TGCGCCAGCAGCTTGGGTCCGGTGAACACTGAAGCTTTCTTT. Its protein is CASSLGPVNTEAFF.

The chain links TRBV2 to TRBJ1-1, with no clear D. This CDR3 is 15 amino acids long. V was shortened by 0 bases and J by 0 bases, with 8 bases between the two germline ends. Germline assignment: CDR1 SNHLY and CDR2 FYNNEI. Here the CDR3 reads CASSEAIGMNTEAFF. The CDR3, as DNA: TGTGCCAGCAGTGAAGCGATTGGGATGAACACTGAAGCTTTCTTT. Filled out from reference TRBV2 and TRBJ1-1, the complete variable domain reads EPEVTQTPSHQVTQMGQEVILRCVPISNHLYFYWYRQILGQKVEFLVSFYNNEISEKSEIFDDQFSVERPDGSNFTLKIRSTKLEDSAMYFCASSEAIGMNTEAFFGQGTRLTVV.

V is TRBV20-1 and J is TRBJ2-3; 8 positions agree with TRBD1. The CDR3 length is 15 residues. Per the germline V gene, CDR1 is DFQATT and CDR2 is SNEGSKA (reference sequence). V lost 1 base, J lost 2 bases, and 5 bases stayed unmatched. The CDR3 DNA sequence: TGCAGTGCTAGAGCCCCGGGACAGGACACAGATACGCAGTATTTT. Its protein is CSARAPGQDTDTQYF.

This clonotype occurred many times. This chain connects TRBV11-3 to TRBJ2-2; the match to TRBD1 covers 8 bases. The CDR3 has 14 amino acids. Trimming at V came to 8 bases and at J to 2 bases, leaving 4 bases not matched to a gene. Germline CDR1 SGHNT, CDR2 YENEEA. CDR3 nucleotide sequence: TGTGCCAGCTCCGGGACAGGAAACACCGGGGAGCTGTTTTTT. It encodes CASSGTGNTGELFF. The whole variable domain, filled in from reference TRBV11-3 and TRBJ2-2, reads EAGVVQSPRYKIIEKKQPVAFWCNPISGHNTLYWYLQNLGQGPELLIRYENEEAVDDSQLPKDRFSAERLKGVDSTLKIQPAELGDSAVYLCASSGTGNTGELFFGEGSRLTVL.

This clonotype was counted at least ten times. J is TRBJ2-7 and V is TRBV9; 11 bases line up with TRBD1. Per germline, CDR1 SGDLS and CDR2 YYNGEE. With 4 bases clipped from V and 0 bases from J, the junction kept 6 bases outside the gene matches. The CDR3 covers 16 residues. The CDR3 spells CASSLTGTGGSYEQYF. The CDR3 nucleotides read TGTGCCAGCAGCCTTACCGGGACAGGGGGCTCCTACGAGCAGTACTTC. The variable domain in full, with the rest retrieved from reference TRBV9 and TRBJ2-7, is DSGVTQTPKHLITATGQRVTLRCSPRSGDLSVYWYQQSLDQGLQFLIQYYNGEERAKGNILERFSAQQFPDLHSELNLSSLELGDSALYFCASSLTGTGGSYEQYFGPGTRLTVT.

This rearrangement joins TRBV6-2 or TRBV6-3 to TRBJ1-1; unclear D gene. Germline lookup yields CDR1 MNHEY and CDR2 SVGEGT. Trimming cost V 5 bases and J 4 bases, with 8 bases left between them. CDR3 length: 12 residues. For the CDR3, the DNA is TGTGCCAGCAGTCGGGGTTTCACTGAAGCTTTCTTT. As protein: CASSRGFTEAFF.

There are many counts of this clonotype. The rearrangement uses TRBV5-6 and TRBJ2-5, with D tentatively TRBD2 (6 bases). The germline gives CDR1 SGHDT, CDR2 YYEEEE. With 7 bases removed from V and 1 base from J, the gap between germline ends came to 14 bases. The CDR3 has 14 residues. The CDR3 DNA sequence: TGTGCCAGCTATGAGGAGGGAGGCCAAGAGACCCAGTACTTC. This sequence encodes CASYEEGGQETQYF.

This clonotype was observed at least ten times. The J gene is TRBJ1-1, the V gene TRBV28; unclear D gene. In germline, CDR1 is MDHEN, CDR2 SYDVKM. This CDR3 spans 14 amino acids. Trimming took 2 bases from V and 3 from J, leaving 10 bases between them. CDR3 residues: CASSLPRRDTEAFF. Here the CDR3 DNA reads TGTGCCAGCAGTTTACCAAGGAGGGACACTGAAGCTTTCTTT.

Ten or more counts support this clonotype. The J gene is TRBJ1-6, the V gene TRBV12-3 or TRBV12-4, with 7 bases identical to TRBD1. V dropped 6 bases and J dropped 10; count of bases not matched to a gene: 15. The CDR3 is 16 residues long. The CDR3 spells CASRGTKTGYKSPLHF. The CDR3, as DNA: TGTGCCAGCAGAGGAACCAAGACAGGGTACAAGTCACCCCTCCACTTT.

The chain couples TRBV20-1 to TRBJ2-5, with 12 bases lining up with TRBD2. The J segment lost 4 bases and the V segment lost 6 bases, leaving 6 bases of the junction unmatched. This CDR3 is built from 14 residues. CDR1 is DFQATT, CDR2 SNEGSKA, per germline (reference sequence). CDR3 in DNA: TGCAGTGCGAAACTAGCGGGGGGTTCAGAGACCCAGTACTTC. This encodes CSAKLAGGSETQYF.

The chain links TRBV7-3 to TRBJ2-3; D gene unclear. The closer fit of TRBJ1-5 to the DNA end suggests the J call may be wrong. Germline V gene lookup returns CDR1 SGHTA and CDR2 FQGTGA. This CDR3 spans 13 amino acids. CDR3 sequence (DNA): TGTGCCAGCGGCGATACGCGGAAAGATACGCAGCATTTT. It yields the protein CASGDTRKDTQHF.

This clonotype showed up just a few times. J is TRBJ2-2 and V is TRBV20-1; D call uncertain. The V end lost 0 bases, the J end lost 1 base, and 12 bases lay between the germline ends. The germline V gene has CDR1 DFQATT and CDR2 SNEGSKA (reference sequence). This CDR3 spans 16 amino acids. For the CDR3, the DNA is TGCAGTGCTAGAGATCCCCAGGCTATGAACACCGGGGAGCTGTTTTTT. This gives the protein CSARDPQAMNTGELFF.

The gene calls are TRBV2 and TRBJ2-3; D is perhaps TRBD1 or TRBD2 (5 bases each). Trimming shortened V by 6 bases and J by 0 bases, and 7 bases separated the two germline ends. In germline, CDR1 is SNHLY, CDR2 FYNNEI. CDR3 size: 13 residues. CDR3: CASRGDSTDTQYF. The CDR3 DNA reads TGTGCCAGCAGGGGGGACAGCACAGATACGCAGTATTTT.

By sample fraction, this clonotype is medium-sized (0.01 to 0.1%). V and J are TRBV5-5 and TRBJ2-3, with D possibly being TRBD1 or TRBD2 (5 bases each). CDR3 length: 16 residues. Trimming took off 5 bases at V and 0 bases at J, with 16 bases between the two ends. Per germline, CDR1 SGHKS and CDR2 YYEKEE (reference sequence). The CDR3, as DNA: TGTGCCAGCAGTGGGGAAAGAGGGGCTAGCACAGATACGCAGTATTTT. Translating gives CASSGERGASTDTQYF.